Reported below is one TCR beta chain. At one end, the junction sequence differs from germline, possibly due to a read error. The CDR3 spans 12 residues. Per germline, CDR1 LGHNT and CDR2 FRNRAP. PCR employed 60 Vbeta and 13 Jbeta primers. Sequencing used immunoSEQ multiplex PCR; TCRdb keeps in-frame clones, though not all of them. The sample holds 63,000 or so clones, roughly 75% seen once. The data stem from a study of cytomegalovirus exposure and HLA in healthy donors. Sequencing input: PBMCs. The source of this sequence is a woman in her twenties or thirties in good health and CMV-seronegative. The chain is built from TRBV12-5 and TRBJ1-1, with 8 bases that match TRBD1. The CDR3 DNA is TGTGCTAGTGGTTTGGTACATAACCAGGGGGCCTTT. Translating gives CASGLVHNQGAF. Full variable domain (outside the CDR3, taken from reference TRBV12-5 and TRBJ1-1): DARVTQTPRHKVTEMGQEVTMRCQPILGHNTVFWYRQTMMQGLELLAYFRNRAPLDDSGMPKDRFSAEMPDATLATLKIQPSEPRDSAVYFCASGLVHNQGAFGQGTRLTVV.